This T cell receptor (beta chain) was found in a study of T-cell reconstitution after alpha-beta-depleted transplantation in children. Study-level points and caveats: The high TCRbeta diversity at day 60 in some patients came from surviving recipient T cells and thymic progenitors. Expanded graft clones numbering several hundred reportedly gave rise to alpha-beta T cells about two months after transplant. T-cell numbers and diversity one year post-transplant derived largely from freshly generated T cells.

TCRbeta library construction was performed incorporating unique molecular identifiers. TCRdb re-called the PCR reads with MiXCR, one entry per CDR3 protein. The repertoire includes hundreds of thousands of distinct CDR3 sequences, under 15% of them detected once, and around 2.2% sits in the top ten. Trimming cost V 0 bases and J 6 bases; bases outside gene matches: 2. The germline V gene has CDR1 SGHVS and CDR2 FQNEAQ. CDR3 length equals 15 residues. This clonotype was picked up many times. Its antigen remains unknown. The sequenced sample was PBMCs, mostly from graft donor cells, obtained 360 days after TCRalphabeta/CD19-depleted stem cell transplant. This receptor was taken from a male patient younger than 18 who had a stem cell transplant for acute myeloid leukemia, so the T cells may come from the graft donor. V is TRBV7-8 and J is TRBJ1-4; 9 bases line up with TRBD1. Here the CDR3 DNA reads TGTGCCAGCAGCTTAGCCGGGACAGGGTATGAAAAACTGTTTTTT. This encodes CASSLAGTGYEKLFF.